This T cell receptor beta chain was obtained from a study of T cells in Graves' hyperthyroidism and ophthalmopathy. TCR beta CDR3 regions were amplified from RNA. HTBI primers were used for first-round RT-PCR of the TCR CDR3. Using its own MiXCR run on the multiplex PCR reads, TCRdb lists one record per CDR3 protein. Among 300,000 to 400,000 distinct CDR3 sequences, about a fifth were seen once, and the ten largest hold 35% to 50%. The germline V and J ends were trimmed by 6 bases and 7 bases, with 13 bases remaining between them. This CDR3 region has 14 residues. Germline CDR1 is MNHNS and CDR2 is SASEGT. This clonotype appeared a few times.

The source material was blood. The chain couples TRBV6-1 to TRBJ1-6; D remains ambiguous. The receptor comes from a young man with Graves' ophthalmopathy. The CDR3 reads CASRRAGENSPLHF. CDR3 nucleotide sequence: TGTGCCAGCAGGAGGGCAGGAGAGAATTCACCCCTCCACTTT.